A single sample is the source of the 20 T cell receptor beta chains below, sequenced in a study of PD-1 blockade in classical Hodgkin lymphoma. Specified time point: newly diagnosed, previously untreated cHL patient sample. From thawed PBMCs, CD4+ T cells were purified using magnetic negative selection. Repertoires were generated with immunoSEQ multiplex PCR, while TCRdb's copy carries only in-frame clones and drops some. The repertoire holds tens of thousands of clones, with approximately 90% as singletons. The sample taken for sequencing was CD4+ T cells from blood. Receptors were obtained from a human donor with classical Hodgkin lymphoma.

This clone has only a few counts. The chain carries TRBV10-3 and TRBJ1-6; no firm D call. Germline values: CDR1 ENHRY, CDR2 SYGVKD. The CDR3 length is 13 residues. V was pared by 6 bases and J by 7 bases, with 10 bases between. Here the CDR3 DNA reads TGTGCCATCAGCCCGACGGGGAATTCACCCCTCCACTTT. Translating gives CAISPTGNSPLHF.

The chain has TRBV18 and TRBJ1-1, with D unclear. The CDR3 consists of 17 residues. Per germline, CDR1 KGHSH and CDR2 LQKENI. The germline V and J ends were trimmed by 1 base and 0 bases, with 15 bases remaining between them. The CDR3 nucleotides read TGTGCCAGCTCACCACTGGCCTTGGGCAGCCTGAACACTGAAGCTTTCTTT. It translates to CASSPLALGSLNTEAFF.

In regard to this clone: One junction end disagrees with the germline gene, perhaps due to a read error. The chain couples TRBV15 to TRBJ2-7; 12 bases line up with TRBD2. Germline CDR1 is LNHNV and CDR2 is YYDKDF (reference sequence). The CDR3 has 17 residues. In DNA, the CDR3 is TGTGCCACCAGCAGAGAAAGACCGGGACTAGCGGGTCCAAGCTACAACTTC. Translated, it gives CATSRERPGLAGPSYNF.

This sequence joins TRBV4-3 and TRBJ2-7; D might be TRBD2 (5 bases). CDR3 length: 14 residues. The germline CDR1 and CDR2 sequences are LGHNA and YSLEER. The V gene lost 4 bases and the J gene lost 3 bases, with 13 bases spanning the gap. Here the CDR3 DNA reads TGCGCCAGCAGCCGAGACTACACTTACTACGAGCAGTACTTC. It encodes CASSRDYTYYEQYF.

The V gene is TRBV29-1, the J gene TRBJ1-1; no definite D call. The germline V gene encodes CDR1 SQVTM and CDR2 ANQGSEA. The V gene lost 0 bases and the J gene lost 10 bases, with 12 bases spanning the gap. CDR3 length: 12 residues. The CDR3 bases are TGCAGCGTTGAAGATAACGCCTATGGAGCTTTCTTT. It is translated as CSVEDNAYGAFF. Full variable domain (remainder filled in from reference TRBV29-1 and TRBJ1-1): SAVISQKPSRDICQRGTSLTIQCQVDSQVTMMFWYRQQPGQSLTLIATANQGSEATYESGFVIDKFPISRPNLTFSTLTVSNMSPEDSSIYLCSVEDNAYGAFFGQGTRLTVV.

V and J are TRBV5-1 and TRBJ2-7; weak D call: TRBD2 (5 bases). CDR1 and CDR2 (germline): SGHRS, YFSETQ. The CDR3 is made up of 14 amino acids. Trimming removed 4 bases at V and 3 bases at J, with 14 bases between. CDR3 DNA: TGCGCCAGCAGCCACGGACGGACTGACTACGAGCAGTACTTC. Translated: CASSHGRTDYEQYF. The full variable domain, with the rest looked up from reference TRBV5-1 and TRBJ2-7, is KAGVTQTPRYLIKTRGQQVTLSCSPISGHRSVSWYQQTPGQGLQFLFEYFSETQRNKGNFPGRFSGRQFSNSRSEMNVSTLELGDSALYLCASSHGRTDYEQYFGPGTRLTVT.

The CDR3 bases are TGTGCCAGCAGTTTGACCGGGTTGGGCAATCAGCCCCAGCATTTT. As protein: CASSLTGLGNQPQHF. J is TRBJ1-5 and V is TRBV28; D uncertain. The germline V gene has CDR1 MDHEN and CDR2 SYDVKM. Trimming stripped 3 bases from V and 2 bases from J, with 11 bases between. The CDR3 extends over 15 amino acids.

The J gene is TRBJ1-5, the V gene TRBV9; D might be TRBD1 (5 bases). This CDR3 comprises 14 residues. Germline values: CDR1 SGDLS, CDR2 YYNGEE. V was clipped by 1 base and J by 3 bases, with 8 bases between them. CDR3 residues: CASSVQGYNQPQHF. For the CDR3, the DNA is TGTGCCAGCAGCGTACAGGGTTACAATCAGCCCCAGCATTTT.

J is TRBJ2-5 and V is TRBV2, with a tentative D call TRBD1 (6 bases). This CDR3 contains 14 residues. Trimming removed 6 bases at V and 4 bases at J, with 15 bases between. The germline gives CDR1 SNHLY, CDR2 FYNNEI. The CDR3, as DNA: TGTGCCAGCAGCCTACAGGGTACATCAGAGACCCAGTACTTC. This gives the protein CASSLQGTSETQYF.

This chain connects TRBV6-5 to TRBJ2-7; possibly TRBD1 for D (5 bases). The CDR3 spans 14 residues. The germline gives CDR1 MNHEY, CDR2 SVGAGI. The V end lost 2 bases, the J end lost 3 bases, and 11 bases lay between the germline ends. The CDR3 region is CASSYEAGNYEQYF. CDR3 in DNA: TGTGCCAGCAGTTACGAGGCAGGGAACTACGAGCAGTACTTC.

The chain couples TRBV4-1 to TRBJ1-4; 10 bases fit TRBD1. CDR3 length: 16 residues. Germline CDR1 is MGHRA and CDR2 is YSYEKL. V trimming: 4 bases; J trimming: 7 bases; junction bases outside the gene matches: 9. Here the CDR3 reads CASSPRQGARGEKLFF. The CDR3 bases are TGCGCCAGCAGCCCGCGACAGGGGGCAAGGGGTGAAAAACTGTTTTTT.

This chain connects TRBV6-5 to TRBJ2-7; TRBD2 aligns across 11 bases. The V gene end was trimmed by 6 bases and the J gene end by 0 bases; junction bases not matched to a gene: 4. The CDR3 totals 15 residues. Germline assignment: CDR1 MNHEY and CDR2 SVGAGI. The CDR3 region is CASRPGTSGSYEQYF. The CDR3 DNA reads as TGTGCCAGCAGACCCGGGACTAGCGGCTCCTACGAGCAGTACTTC.

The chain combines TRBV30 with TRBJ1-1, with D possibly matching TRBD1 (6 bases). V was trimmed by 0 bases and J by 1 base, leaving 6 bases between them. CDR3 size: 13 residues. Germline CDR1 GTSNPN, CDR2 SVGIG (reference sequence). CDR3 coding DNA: TGTGCCTGGAGTGTGGACAGGAACACTGAAGCTTTCTTT. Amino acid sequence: CAWSVDRNTEAFF.

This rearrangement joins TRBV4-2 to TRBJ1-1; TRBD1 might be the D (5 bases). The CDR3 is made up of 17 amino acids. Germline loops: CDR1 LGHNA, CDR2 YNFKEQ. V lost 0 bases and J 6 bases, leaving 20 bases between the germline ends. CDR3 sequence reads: CASSQEVRIIGVSEAFF. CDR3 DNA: TGTGCCAGCAGCCAAGAGGTCCGGATTATAGGGGTTTCTGAAGCTTTCTTT.

The CDR3 coding sequence is TGTGCCACCAGGTTCCGGGCCGGGGGGTCGAACACTGAAGCTTTCTTT. Encoded protein: CATRFRAGGSNTEAFF. The gene calls are TRBV15 and TRBJ1-1; maybe TRBD1 (5 bases). CDR1 LNHNV and CDR2 YYDKDF come from the germline V gene (reference sequence). The CDR3 loop spans 16 amino acids. The germline V and J ends were trimmed by 6 bases and 1 base, with 18 bases remaining between them.

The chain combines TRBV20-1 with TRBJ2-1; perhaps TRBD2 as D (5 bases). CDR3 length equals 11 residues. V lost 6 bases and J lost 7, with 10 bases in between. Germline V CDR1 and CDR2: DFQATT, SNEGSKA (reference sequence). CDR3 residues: CSATRMNEQFF. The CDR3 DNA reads TGCAGTGCCACTAGGATGAATGAGCAGTTCTTC.

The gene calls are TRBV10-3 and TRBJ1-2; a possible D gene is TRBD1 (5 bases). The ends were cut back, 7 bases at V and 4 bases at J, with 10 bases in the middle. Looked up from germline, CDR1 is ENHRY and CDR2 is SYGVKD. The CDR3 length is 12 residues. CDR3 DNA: TGTGCCATCACTGGGACCGGCTATGGCTACACCTTC. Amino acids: CAITGTGYGYTF.

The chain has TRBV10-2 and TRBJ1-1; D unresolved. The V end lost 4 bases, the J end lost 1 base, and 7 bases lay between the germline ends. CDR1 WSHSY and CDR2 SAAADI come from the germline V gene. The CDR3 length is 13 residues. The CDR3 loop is CASSVEPNTEAFF. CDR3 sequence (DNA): TGCGCCAGCAGTGTAGAGCCGAACACTGAAGCTTTCTTT.

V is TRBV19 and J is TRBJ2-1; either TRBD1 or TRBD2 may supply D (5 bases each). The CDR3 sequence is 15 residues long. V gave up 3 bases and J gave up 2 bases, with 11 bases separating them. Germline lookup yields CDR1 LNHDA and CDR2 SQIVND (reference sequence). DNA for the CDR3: TGTGCCAGTAGTATTGTGGGGGTGCCCTACAATGAGCAGTTCTTC. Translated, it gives CASSIVGVPYNEQFF.

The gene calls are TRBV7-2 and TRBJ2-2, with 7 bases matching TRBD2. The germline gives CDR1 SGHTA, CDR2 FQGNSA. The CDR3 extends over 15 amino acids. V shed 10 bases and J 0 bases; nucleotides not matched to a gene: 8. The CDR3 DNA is TGTGCCACCCCAAGGCGGGGGTCGAACACCGGGGAGCTGTTTTTT. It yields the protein CATPRRGSNTGELFF.